Below are 11 T cell receptor beta chains sequenced from a single sample in a study of molecular identifiers for immune sequencing clone quantification. TCRdb reprocessed the PCR reads via MiXCR and lists one record per CDR3 protein. Among over 300,000 distinct CDR3 sequences, roughly 23% were seen once, and the ten largest hold 0.74%. The sequenced sample consisted of naive CD8+ T cells from blood, with Jurkat cell RNA spiked in. As for subset: FACS-sorted CD8+CD4-CCR7+CD45RA+ naive T cells. The receptors originated from a human donor in good health. Some libraries in this study had Jurkat cell RNA spiked in.

This clonotype was counted ten times or more. An end of the junction differs from the germline gene, which may be a read error. The chain recombines TRBV23-1 with TRBJ2-6, with D hard to call. TRBV23-1 is an ORF, with its function uncertain. The CDR3 runs 15 residues. The CDR3: CASSHSGSAANVLTF. CDR3 bases: TGCGCCAGCAGTCACTCTGGATCTGCGGCCAACGTCCTGACTTTC.

Of note for this clonotype: The DNA is omitted, as the CDR3 cannot be located on it reliably, and the CDR3 follows TCRdb's listing. The V call is TRBV4-2, the J call TRBJ2-6; the tabulated D call, TRBD1, remains unverified against the DNA. From its first to its last residue, the CDR3 has 18 amino acids. Germline-derived CDR1 and CDR2 are LGHNA and YNFKEQ. CDR3 protein: CASSQVAQGAYGANVLAF.

The table lists this clonotype with many counts. The V call is TRBV5-4, the J call TRBJ2-3, with D possibly matching TRBD2 (7 bases). V was clipped by 1 base and J by 5 bases, with 11 bases between them. The CDR3 is made up of 14 amino acids. Germline V lookup: CDR1 SGHNT, CDR2 YYREEE (reference sequence). The CDR3 DNA follows: TGTGCCAGCAGCTTGTGGGGGGGCTTAGATACGCAGTATTTT. Its protein product is CASSLWGGLDTQYF.

Concerning this clonotype itself: A single base separates this from a much larger clone, so it may be a read error. This rearrangement joins TRBV7-9 to TRBJ2-7; D might be TRBD1 (7 bases). The end of the DNA fits TRBJ2-1 better, so the J call may be wrong. The germline CDR1 and CDR2 sequences are SEHNR and FQNEAQ (reference sequence). The CDR3 totals 13 residues. The CDR3 bases are TGTGCCAGCAGCCCGCGGGACAGTAGCGAGCAGTTCTTC. Translating it yields CASSPRDSSEQFF.

The chain joins TRBV6-5 to TRBJ1-2; D unresolved. Germline CDR1 reads MNHEY; CDR2 reads SVGAGI. The V gene lost 2 bases and the J gene lost 7 bases, with 14 bases spanning the gap. The CDR3 sequence is 14 residues long. The DNA for the CDR3 is TGTGCCAGCAGTTACGAGTTGGGAAAGGGTGGCTACACCTTC. Translating it yields CASSYELGKGGYTF.

At least ten counts were recorded for this clonotype. The gene calls are TRBV6-2 or TRBV6-3 and TRBJ2-5; D unclear. V shed 1 base and J shed 0 bases, with 6 bases lying between them. Germline V gives CDR1 MNHEY, CDR2 SVGEGT. The length of the CDR3 is 14 residues. The CDR3 is CASSYFENQETQYF. The CDR3 region has the DNA TGTGCCAGCAGTTACTTTGAAAACCAAGAGACCCAGTACTTC.

In this sample, this clonotype turned up many times. Here the CDR3 DNA reads TGCGCCAGCGCCGGGACAGCTGGGGAAAAACTGTTTTTT. Protein: CASAGTAGEKLFF. V usage is TRBV10-2 and J usage is TRBJ1-4, with 7 bases that match TRBD1. CDR1 and CDR2 from the germline V gene are WSHSY and SAAADI. V dropped 8 bases and J dropped 8; count of bases not matched to a gene: 8. The CDR3 length is 13 residues.

The chain combines TRBV6-2 or TRBV6-3 with TRBJ2-5; D is uncertain. This CDR3 is built from 16 residues. In germline, CDR1 is MNHEY, CDR2 SVGEGT. V was shortened by 5 bases and J by 2 bases, with 18 bases between the two germline ends. The CDR3 DNA follows: TGTGCCAGCAGTCACCGGACGGAGCTCCCTCAAGAGACCCAGTACTTC. Residues: CASSHRTELPQETQYF.

The chain uses TRBV11-1 and TRBJ2-7; 9 nucleotides match TRBD1. Germline loops: CDR1 SGHAT, CDR2 FQDESV (reference sequence). This CDR3 is 15 amino acids long. With 3 bases clipped from V and 4 bases from J, the junction kept 7 bases outside the gene matches. The CDR3 DNA reads TGTGCCAGCAGCTTTCGTACAGGGGGCGCATACGAGCAGTACTTC. Encoded protein: CASSFRTGGAYEQYF.

Comments on this clonotype: A much larger clone differs from this one at a single base, so this may be a read error. This chain connects TRBV7-9 to TRBJ2-3; D remains unclear. The CDR3 is 14 amino acids. Trimming cost V 5 bases and J 2 bases, with 11 bases left between them. The germline CDR1 and CDR2 sequences are SEHNR and FQNEAQ (reference sequence). In DNA form, the CDR3 reads TGTGCCAGCAGCCGAATAGAGGACACAGATACGCAGTATTTT. It translates to CASSRIEDTDTQYF.

This clonotype has at least ten counts. The rearrangement joins TRBV7-9 to TRBJ2-1, with D unresolved. CDR1 is SEHNR, CDR2 FQNEAQ, per germline (reference sequence). The CDR3 consists of 13 residues. V lost 4 bases to trimming and J lost 6 bases, with 10 bases between them. CDR3 sequence reads: CASSSGPSNEQFF. The CDR3 nucleotides read TGTGCCAGCAGCTCTGGACCGAGCAATGAGCAGTTCTTC. Full variable domain (remainder filled in from reference TRBV7-9 and TRBJ2-1): DTGVSQNPRHKITKRGQNVTFRCDPISEHNRLYWYRQTLGQGPEFLTYFQNEAQLEKSRLLSDRFSAERPKGSFSTLEIQRTEQGDSAMYLCASSSGPSNEQFFGPGTRLTVL.